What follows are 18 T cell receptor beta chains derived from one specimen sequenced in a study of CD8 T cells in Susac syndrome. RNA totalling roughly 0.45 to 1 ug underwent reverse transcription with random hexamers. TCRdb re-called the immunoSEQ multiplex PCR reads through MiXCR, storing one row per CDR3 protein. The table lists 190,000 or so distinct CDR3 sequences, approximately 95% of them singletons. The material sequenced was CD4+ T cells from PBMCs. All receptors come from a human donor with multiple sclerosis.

This CDR3 is CATSRALRASSYNEQFF. CDR3 bases: TGTGCCACCAGCAGAGCCCTGCGGGCGAGCTCCTACAATGAGCAGTTCTTC. The rearrangement links TRBV15 to TRBJ2-1, with a weak D call TRBD2 (5 bases). Germline-derived CDR1 and CDR2 are LNHNV and YYDKDF (reference sequence). This CDR3 has 17 amino acids. The V gene lost 1 base and the J gene lost 0 bases, with 13 bases spanning the gap.

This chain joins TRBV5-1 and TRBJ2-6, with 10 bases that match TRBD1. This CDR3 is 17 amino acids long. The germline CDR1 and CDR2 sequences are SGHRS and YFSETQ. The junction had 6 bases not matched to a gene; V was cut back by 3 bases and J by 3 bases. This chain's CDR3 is CASSWRQGAGGANVLTF. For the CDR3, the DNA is TGCGCCAGCAGCTGGCGACAGGGGGCAGGTGGGGCCAACGTCCTGACTTTC.

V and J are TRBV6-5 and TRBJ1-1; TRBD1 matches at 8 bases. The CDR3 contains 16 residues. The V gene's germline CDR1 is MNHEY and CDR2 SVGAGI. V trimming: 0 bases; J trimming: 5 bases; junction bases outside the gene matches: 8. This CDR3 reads CASSYSTGGSATEAFF. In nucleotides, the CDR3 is TGTGCCAGCAGTTACTCCACAGGGGGGAGCGCGACTGAAGCTTTCTTT.

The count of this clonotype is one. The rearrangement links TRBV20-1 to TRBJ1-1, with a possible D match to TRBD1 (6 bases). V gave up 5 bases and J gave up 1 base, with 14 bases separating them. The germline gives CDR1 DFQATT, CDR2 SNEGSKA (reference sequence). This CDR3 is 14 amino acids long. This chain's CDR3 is CSARGPVENTEAFF. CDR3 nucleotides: TGCAGTGCTCGGGGGCCGGTAGAGAACACTGAAGCTTTCTTT.

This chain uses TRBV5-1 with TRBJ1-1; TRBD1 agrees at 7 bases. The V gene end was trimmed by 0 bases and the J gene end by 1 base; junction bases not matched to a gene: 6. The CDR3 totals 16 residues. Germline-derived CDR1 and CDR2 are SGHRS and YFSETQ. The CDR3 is CASSLGEGAANTEAFF. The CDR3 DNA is TGCGCCAGCAGCTTGGGGGAGGGGGCTGCGAACACTGAAGCTTTCTTT.

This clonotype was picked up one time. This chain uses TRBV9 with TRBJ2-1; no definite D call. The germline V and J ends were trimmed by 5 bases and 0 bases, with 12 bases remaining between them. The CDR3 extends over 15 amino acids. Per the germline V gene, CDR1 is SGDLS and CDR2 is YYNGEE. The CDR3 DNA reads TGTGCCAGCAGTTCATTATTGGGCTCCTACAATGAGCAGTTCTTC. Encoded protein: CASSSLLGSYNEQFF. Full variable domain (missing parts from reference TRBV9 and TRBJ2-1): DSGVTQTPKHLITATGQRVTLRCSPRSGDLSVYWYQQSLDQGLQFLIQYYNGEERAKGNILERFSAQQFPDLHSELNLSSLELGDSALYFCASSSLLGSYNEQFFGPGTRLTVL.

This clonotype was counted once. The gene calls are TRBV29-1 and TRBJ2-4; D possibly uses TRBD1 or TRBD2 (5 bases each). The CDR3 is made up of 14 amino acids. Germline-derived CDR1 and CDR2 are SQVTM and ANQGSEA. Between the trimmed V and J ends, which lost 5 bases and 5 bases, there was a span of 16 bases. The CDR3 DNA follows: TGCAGCGTTATGGGACCTCAGAGTGAAAACATTCAGTACTTC. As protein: CSVMGPQSENIQYF.

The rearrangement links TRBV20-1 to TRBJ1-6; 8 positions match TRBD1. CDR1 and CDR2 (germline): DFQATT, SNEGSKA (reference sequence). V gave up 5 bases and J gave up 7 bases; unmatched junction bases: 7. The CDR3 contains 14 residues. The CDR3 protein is CSAGRTGQNSPLHF. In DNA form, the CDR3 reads TGCAGTGCTGGGAGGACAGGGCAGAATTCACCCCTCCACTTT.

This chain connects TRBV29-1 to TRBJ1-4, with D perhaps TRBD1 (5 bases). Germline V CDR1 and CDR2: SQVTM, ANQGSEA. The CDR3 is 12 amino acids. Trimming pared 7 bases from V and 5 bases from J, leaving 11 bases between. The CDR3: CSGGDSNEKLFF. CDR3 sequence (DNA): TGCAGCGGGGGGGACTCAAATGAAAAACTGTTTTTT.

The CDR3 loop reads CASSQEFRDVGEQYF. The CDR3 region has the DNA TGTGCCAGCAGCCAAGAATTCCGGGATGTCGGCGAGCAGTACTTC. This chain joins TRBV4-2 and TRBJ2-7, with TRBD2 as a possible D gene (5 bases). The V end was cut by 0 bases, the J end by 6 bases, with 15 bases between. This CDR3 is 15 amino acids long. From germline, CDR1 is LGHNA and CDR2 YNFKEQ.

The CDR3 DNA is TGCAGTGCCACCTCTAGCGGGGGGCCCCACAATGAGCAGTTCTTC. Translated: CSATSSGGPHNEQFF. The J gene is TRBJ2-1, the V gene TRBV20-1; the match to TRBD2 covers 11 bases. CDR3 length equals 15 residues. CDR1 is DFQATT and CDR2 is SNEGSKA in the germline V gene (reference sequence). V shed 6 bases and J 5 bases; nucleotides not matched to a gene: 9.

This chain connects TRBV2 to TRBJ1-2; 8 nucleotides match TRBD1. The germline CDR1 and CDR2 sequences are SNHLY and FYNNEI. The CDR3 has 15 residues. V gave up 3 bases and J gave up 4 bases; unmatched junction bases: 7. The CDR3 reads CASSEPGGRGYGYTF. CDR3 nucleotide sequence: TGTGCCAGCAGTGAGCCAGGGGGCAGGGGCTATGGCTACACCTTC.

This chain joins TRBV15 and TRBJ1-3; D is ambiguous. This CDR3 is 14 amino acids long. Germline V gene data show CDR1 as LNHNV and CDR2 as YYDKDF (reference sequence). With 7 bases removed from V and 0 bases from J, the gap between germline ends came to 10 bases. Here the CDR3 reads CATTRATSGNTIYF. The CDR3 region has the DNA TGTGCCACCACGCGGGCCACCTCTGGAAACACCATATATTTT.

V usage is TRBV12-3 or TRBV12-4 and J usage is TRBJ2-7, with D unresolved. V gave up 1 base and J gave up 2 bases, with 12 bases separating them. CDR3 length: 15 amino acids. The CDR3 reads CASSLGLAQAYEQYV. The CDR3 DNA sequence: TGTGCCAGCAGTTTAGGGCTGGCGCAAGCCTACGAGCAGTACGTC.

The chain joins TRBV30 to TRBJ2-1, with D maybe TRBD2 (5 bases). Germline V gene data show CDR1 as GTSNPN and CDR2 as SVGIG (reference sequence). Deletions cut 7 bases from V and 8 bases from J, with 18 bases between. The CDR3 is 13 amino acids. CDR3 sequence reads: CAFLFIARDEQFF. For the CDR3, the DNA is TGTGCCTTCCTATTTATAGCGAGGGATGAGCAGTTCTTC.

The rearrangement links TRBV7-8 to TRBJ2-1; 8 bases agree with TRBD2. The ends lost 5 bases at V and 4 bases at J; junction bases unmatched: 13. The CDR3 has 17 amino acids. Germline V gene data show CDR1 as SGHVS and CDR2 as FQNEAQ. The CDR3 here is CASSHPPGGSPYNEQFF. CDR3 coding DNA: TGTGCCAGCAGCCACCCACCGGGAGGGTCCCCTTACAATGAGCAGTTCTTC.

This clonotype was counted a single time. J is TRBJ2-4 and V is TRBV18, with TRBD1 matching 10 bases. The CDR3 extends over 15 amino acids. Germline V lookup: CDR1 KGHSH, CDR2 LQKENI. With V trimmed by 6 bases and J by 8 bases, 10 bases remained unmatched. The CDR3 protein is CASSRQTGTGDIQYF. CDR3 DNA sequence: TGTGCCAGCTCCCGCCAAACCGGGACAGGGGACATTCAGTACTTC.

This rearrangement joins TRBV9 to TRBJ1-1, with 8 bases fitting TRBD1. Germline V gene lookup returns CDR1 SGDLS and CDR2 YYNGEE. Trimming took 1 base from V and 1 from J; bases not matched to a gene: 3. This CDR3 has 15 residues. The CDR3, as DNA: TGTGCCAGCAGCGTACAGGGGGCTTGGAACACTGAAGCTTTCTTT. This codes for CASSVQGAWNTEAFF.